This passage covers 10 T cell receptor beta chains from one sample sequenced in a study of blood T cell repertoires in COVID-19. The repertoire was sequenced with immunoSEQ multiplex PCR; TCRdb's copy has only in-frame clones and lacks some. Among under 250,000 clones listed, about 92% were seen once. The sequenced sample was peripheral blood. These receptors were collected from a man aged 25 to 45 with acute or convalescent COVID-19.

J is TRBJ2-1 and V is TRBV4-1; D unclear. In germline, CDR1 is MGHRA, CDR2 YSYEKL. V was shortened by 0 bases and J by 11 bases, with 11 bases between the two germline ends. The CDR3 spans 13 residues. CDR3 protein: CASSQEVAGKQFF. For the CDR3, the DNA is TGCGCCAGCAGCCAAGAGGTCGCAGGAAAGCAGTTCTTC.

V gene TRBV6-5 combines with J gene TRBJ1-1; tentative D call: TRBD1 (5 bases). Germline-derived CDR1 and CDR2 are MNHEY and SVGAGI. This CDR3 comprises 15 residues. The V end lost 0 bases, the J end lost 2 bases, and 10 bases lay between the germline ends. In DNA, the CDR3 is TGTGCCAGCAGTTACTCGACGACAGTTAACACTGAAGCTTTCTTT. As protein: CASSYSTTVNTEAFF.

The gene calls are TRBV30 and TRBJ1-5; TRBD1 matches 7 bases. The V gene end was trimmed by 4 bases and the J gene end by 1 base; junction bases not matched to a gene: 7. CDR3 size: 15 residues. Germline lookup yields CDR1 GTSNPN and CDR2 SVGIG (reference sequence). The CDR3 coding sequence is TGTGCCTGGAACCTAGGACAGGTGAGCAATCAGCCCCAGCATTTT. Translated: CAWNLGQVSNQPQHF.

V is TRBV9 and J is TRBJ1-2, with TRBD1 matching 8 bases. CDR1 is SGDLS, CDR2 YYNGEE, per germline. V shed 1 base and J 6 bases; nucleotides not matched to a gene: 11. The CDR3 has 16 residues. CDR3 sequence: CASSVQEVDRVNGYTF. CDR3 in DNA: TGTGCCAGCAGCGTACAAGAAGTGGACAGGGTAAATGGCTACACCTTC.

The chain links TRBV4-1 to TRBJ2-3, with D possibly TRBD2 on 5 matching bases. Germline CDR1 reads MGHRA; CDR2 reads YSYEKL. Trimming left V 0 bases short and J 6 bases short, with 13 bases between. The CDR3 is 15 residues long. CDR3 sequence: CASSQDGRLADTQYF. The CDR3 region has the DNA TGCGCCAGCAGCCAAGATGGGAGACTGGCGGATACGCAGTATTTT.

The CDR3: CASRETGSPNEKLFF. The CDR3 DNA reads TGTGCCAGCAGGGAGACGGGGTCCCCTAATGAAAAACTGTTTTTT. V usage is TRBV9 and J usage is TRBJ1-4; no firm D call. V lost 5 bases, J lost 3 bases, and 14 bases lay in between. The germline V gene has CDR1 SGDLS and CDR2 YYNGEE. This CDR3 spans 15 amino acids.

The V gene is TRBV28, the J gene TRBJ2-1; a possible D gene is TRBD2 (5 bases). CDR3 length: 14 residues. The germline V gene encodes CDR1 MDHEN and CDR2 SYDVKM. The V end was cut by 5 bases, the J end by 5 bases, with 13 bases between. CDR3: CASSIEGRNNEQFF. The CDR3 DNA follows: TGTGCCAGCAGTATAGAGGGCCGAAACAATGAGCAGTTCTTC.

The chain carries TRBV5-4 and TRBJ1-4; no firm D call. This CDR3 has 14 residues. Deletions cut 0 bases from V and 4 bases from J, with 7 bases between. Germline V gene lookup returns CDR1 SGHNT and CDR2 YYREEE (reference sequence). This CDR3 is CASSLGLINEKLFF. The CDR3 region has the DNA TGTGCCAGCAGCTTGGGACTCATTAATGAAAAACTGTTTTTT.

The rearrangement links TRBV14 to TRBJ2-7; TRBD2 aligns across 8 bases. CDR1 is SGHDN, CDR2 FVKESK, per germline. With V trimmed by 4 bases and J by 11 bases, 10 bases remained unmatched. The CDR3 sequence is 13 residues long. The CDR3 loop reads CASSPLRGGVKYF. The CDR3 DNA reads TGTGCCAGCAGCCCACTACGGGGGGGAGTCAAGTACTTC.

The rearrangement joins TRBV4-1 to TRBJ2-7; the D is unclear. CDR1 and CDR2 (germline): MGHRA, YSYEKL. The CDR3 consists of 14 residues. Trimming shortened V by 0 bases and J by 0 bases, and 6 bases separated the two germline ends. The CDR3 bases are TGCGCCAGCAGCCAAGATGGCAACTCCTACGAGCAGTACTTC. Its protein is CASSQDGNSYEQYF.